This entry lists 27 T cell receptor delta chains sequenced from one sample in a study of gamma-delta chains in newborns, infants, children. TCRdb re-analyzed the reads via CATT. This sample has approximately 5,000 delta-chain clones; 4.5% to 5.5% occur once, and the top ten carry 5.5% to 6.5%. Specimen: blood. These receptor sequences come from a child who was a newborn, infant or young child, either healthy, febrile or measles-vaccinated (not recorded which).

This clone has more than one count but fewer than ten. This chain joins TRDV2 and TRDJ1; TRDD3 agrees at 8 bases. With V trimmed by 0 bases and J by 0 bases, 26 bases remained unmatched. The CDR3 sequence is 23 residues long. Looked up from germline, CDR1 is GEAIGNYY and CDR2 is EKD. The CDR3 DNA reads TGTGCCTGTGACACCGTTCTTTCTTCCCCCGGTACTGGGGGGGCGGATTACACCGATAAACTCATCTTT. Translation gives CACDTVLSSPGTGGADYTDKLIF.

As to this clone: A single base separates this from a much larger clone, so it may be a read error. This sequence joins TRDV2 and TRDJ1; 10 bases are a match to TRDD3. With 3 bases clipped from V and 4 bases from J, the junction kept 10 bases outside the gene matches. The length of the CDR3 is 16 residues. Germline V gene data show CDR1 as GEAIGNYY and CDR2 as EKD. Written as DNA, the CDR3 is TGTGCCTGTGACCCACTGGGGGATGCCGAAAGCGATAAACTCATCTTT. It encodes CACDPLGDAESDKLIF.

This clone is medium-sized by share. The chain is built from TRDV2 and TRDJ1, with TRDD3 identical over 7 bases. Germline assignment: CDR1 GEAIGNYY and CDR2 EKD. V lost 3 bases, J lost 0 bases, and 21 bases stayed unmatched. The CDR3 consists of 20 residues. The CDR3 sequence is CACDSLMPLRLGGNTDKLIF. Here the CDR3 DNA reads TGTGCCTGTGACTCCCTCATGCCTCTACGTCTGGGGGGCAACACCGATAAACTCATCTTT.

Worth noting for this clone: With a much larger clone just one base away, this may be a read error. The J gene is TRDJ1, the V gene TRDV2; 10 nucleotides line up with TRDD3. J gave up 3 bases and V 3 bases, and 24 bases lay outside the gene matches. The CDR3 has 21 residues. Germline loops: CDR1 GEAIGNYY, CDR2 EKD. This chain's CDR3 is CACDEVLGDSVPEPYADKLIF. The CDR3 nucleotides are TGTGCCTGTGACGAGGTACTGGGGGATTCCGTCCCGGAGCCTTACGCCGATAAACTCATCTTT.

In the case of this clone: It may be a read error: a sequence one base away is much more abundant. The sample has other DNA sequences that encode this CDR3 too. This rearrangement joins TRDV2 to TRDJ1; 9 bases are a match to TRDD3. V trimming: 5 bases; J trimming: 1 base; junction bases outside the gene matches: 13. The CDR3 length is 17 residues. Per germline, CDR1 GEAIGNYY and CDR2 EKD. Here the CDR3 reads CACVPLGDGDITDKLIF. The CDR3 DNA sequence: TGTGCCTGTGTCCCACTGGGGGACGGGGACATCACCGATAAACTCATCTTT.

About this clone itself: A much bigger clone sits one base away, suggesting this may be a read error. The V and J genes are TRDV2 and TRDJ3; 8 bases align to TRDD3. The CDR3 is made up of 20 amino acids. CDR1 and CDR2 (germline): GEAIGNYY, EKD. The CDR3: CACDTSYTGGRSWDTQQMFF. CDR3 DNA sequence: TGTGCCTGTGACACTTCCTATACTGGGGGCCGCTCCTGGGACACCCAACAGATGTTTTTC.

By its share, this clone is medium-sized. The chain recombines TRDV2 with TRDJ1; 11 bases match TRDD3. Germline V gene sequence: CDR1 GEAIGNYY, CDR2 EKD. The CDR3 length is 18 residues. Trimming took 0 bases from V and 0 from J; bases not matched to a gene: 8. The DNA of the CDR3 is TGTGCCTGTGACACCTTAACCTGGGGGATACAGGACACCGATAAACTCATCTTT. It translates to CACDTLTWGIQDTDKLIF.

There are a few counts of this clone. This may come from a read error, since a much larger clone is one base off. The chain joins TRDV2 to TRDJ1, with 7 bases identical to TRDD3. Germline CDR1 reads GEAIGNYY; CDR2 reads EKD. This CDR3 spans 17 amino acids. The CDR3, as DNA: TGTGCCTGTGAGGCCTTACTGGGGATAGAGGACACCAATAAACTCATCTTT. Its translation is CACEALLGIEDTNKLIF.

This clone is medium-sized by share. The chain uses TRDV2 and TRDJ3; D is uncertain. From germline, CDR1 is GEAIGNYY and CDR2 EKD. V gave up 0 bases and J gave up 0 bases, with 11 bases separating them. This CDR3 has 18 amino acids. This CDR3 reads CACDTAGAPSWDTRQMFF. The CDR3 DNA follows: TGTGCCTGTGACACCGCCGGGGCACCCTCCTGGGACACCCGACAGATGTTTTTC.

Turning to this clone: A single base separates this from a much larger clone, so it may be a read error. This chain connects TRDV2 to TRDJ1; 9 positions match TRDD3. V shed 3 bases, J shed 0 bases, and the junction held 31 bases outside the gene matches. The CDR3 is 24 residues long. Per germline, CDR1 GEAIGNYY and CDR2 EKD. The CDR3 here is CACDSVLSTGGRGPATRYTDKLIF. DNA for the CDR3: TGTGCCTGTGACTCGGTTCTCAGTACTGGGGGACGAGGCCCGGCCACCCGGTACACCGATAAACTCATCTTT.

As regards this clone: With a much larger clone just one base away, this may be a read error. The V and J genes are TRDV2 and TRDJ1; tentatively, D is TRDD3 (6 bases). The CDR3 is 17 residues long. CDR1 is GEAIGNYY and CDR2 is EKD in the germline V gene. CDR3 sequence reads: CACDTLPGEPWADKFIF. DNA of the CDR3: TGTGCCTGTGACACGTTACCTGGGGAACCGTGGGCCGATAAATTCATCTTT.

V is TRDV2 and J is TRDJ1, with D perhaps matching TRDD3 (6 bases). CDR3 size: 12 residues. Germline V lookup: CDR1 GEAIGNYY, CDR2 EKD. V lost 5 bases to trimming and J lost 11 bases, with 17 bases between them. The CDR3 protein is CACGTVGGRLIF. The CDR3 region has the DNA TGTGCCTGTGGCACGGTTGGGGGTCGGCTCATCTTT.

A remark on this clone: This may be a read error: a much more frequent sequence differs by one nucleotide. The chain is built from TRDV2 and TRDJ1; TRDD3 agrees at 9 bases. Germline assignment: CDR1 GEAIGNYY and CDR2 EKD. With 3 bases clipped from V and 3 bases from J, the junction kept 7 bases outside the gene matches. The CDR3 sequence is 15 residues long. CDR3 sequence: CACDSMGDNSDKLIF. In DNA, the CDR3 is TGTGCCTGTGACTCGATGGGGGATAATTCCGATAAACTCATCTTT.

Of note for this clone: A much bigger clone sits one base away, suggesting this may be a read error. The genes are TRDV2 and TRDJ1, with TRDD3 identical over 9 bases. The CDR3 extends over 16 amino acids. Germline-derived CDR1 and CDR2 are GEAIGNYY and EKD. CDR3 sequence reads: CARDTVSGGYSDKLIF. DNA for the CDR3: TGTGCCCGTGACACCGTTTCAGGGGGATACTCCGATAAACTCATCTTT.

This clone was observed a few times. This may come from a read error, since a much larger clone is one base off. The chain recombines TRDV2 with TRDJ1; TRDD3 matches at 7 bases. The CDR3 extends over 15 amino acids. The germline V gene has CDR1 GEAIGNYY and CDR2 EKD. CDR3 region: CARDLLGTDTDKLIF. The CDR3 bases are TGTGCCCGTGACTTACTGGGGACTGACACCGATAAACTCATCTTT.

This clone is labeled medium-sized. In nucleotides, the CDR3 is TGTGCCTGTGACACCGTTTCCCTGGGGATACTATCCGATAAACTCATCTTT. This codes for CACDTVSLGILSDKLIF. The chain combines TRDV2 with TRDJ1; 8 bases map to TRDD3. CDR1 and CDR2 from the germline V gene are GEAIGNYY and EKD. The V gene end was trimmed by 0 bases and the J gene end by 3 bases; junction bases not matched to a gene: 11. The CDR3 length is 17 residues.

By share of the sample, this clone is medium-sized. The CDR3 coding sequence is TGTGCCTGTGACACCATTTCCCCGTCGGGATCCTGGGGAAAAACGTACACCGATAAACTCATCTTT. Protein: CACDTISPSGSWGKTYTDKLIF. The rearrangement links TRDV2 to TRDJ1; D is perhaps TRDD3 (6 bases). The CDR3 covers 22 residues. Germline CDR1 and CDR2: GEAIGNYY and EKD. Trimming stripped 0 bases from V and 0 bases from J, with 31 bases between.

On this clone: A clone one base away is much larger, so this may be a read error. The chain combines TRDV2 with TRDJ2; 8 bases line up with TRDD3. Germline V gene lookup returns CDR1 GEAIGNYY and CDR2 EKD. CDR3 length: 15 residues. The V gene end was trimmed by 3 bases and the J gene end by 5 bases; junction bases not matched to a gene: 7. Written as DNA, the CDR3 is TGTGCCTGTGACGCCGTCGGGGATACTACAGCACAACTCTTCTTT. Its protein product is CACDAVGDTTAQLFF.

This clone qualifies as medium-sized. The V gene is TRDV2, the J gene TRDJ1; 10 bases align to TRDD3. This CDR3 has 14 residues. The germline V gene has CDR1 GEAIGNYY and CDR2 EKD. V dropped 4 bases and J dropped 3; count of bases not matched to a gene: 4. This CDR3 is CACDTGGWADKLIF. CDR3 nucleotides: TGTGCCTGTGATACTGGGGGATGGGCCGATAAACTCATCTTT.

V usage is TRDV2 and J usage is TRDJ1; D unresolved. V lost 3 bases, J lost 0 bases, and 22 bases lay in between. The germline V gene has CDR1 GEAIGNYY and CDR2 EKD. This CDR3 comprises 18 residues. CDR3 DNA sequence: TGTGCCTGTGACCCCGTCCGGGGCGGCCTTTCTTACACCGATAAACTCATCTTT. It specifies CACDPVRGGLSYTDKLIF.

As for this clone: This may be a read error: a much more frequent sequence differs by one nucleotide. The same CDR3 arises from other DNA sequences in this sample as well. The chain uses TRDV2 and TRDJ2; 11 bases are a match to TRDD3. Germline V gene lookup returns CDR1 GEAIGNYY and CDR2 EKD. The CDR3 has 20 amino acids. CDR3 coding DNA: TGTGCCTGTGACCCGGTTGTACTGGGGGATATTCTCAGTATGACAGCACAACTCTTCTTC. Translating it yields CACDPVVLGDILSMTAQLFF.

Details on this clone: With a far larger clone one base away, a read error is the likely cause. This sample includes further DNA sequences coding for the same CDR3. The rearrangement uses TRDV2 and TRDJ3; 11 nucleotides line up with TRDD3. CDR3 size: 18 residues. Germline-derived CDR1 and CDR2 are GEAIGNYY and EKD. The CDR3 DNA is TGTGCCTGTGACACTGGGGGATACGGCTCCTGGGACACCCGACAGATGTTCTTC. It is translated as CACDTGGYGSWDTRQMFF.

This chain links TRDV2 with TRDJ3; 7 nucleotides align to TRDD3. Germline V CDR1 and CDR2: GEAIGNYY, EKD. The J segment lost 0 bases and the V segment lost 0 bases, leaving 19 bases of the junction unmatched. This CDR3 has 23 residues. CDR3 sequence: CACDTVRGTGDPNSSWDTRQMFF. The CDR3 region has the DNA TGTGCCTGTGACACCGTTCGGGGGACTGGGGATCCCAACTCCTCCTGGGACACCCGACAGATGTTTTTC.

By proportion, this clone is medium-sized. Additional DNA sequences in this sample encode the identical CDR3. The chain has TRDV2 and TRDJ1; 8 nucleotides align to TRDD3. This CDR3 comprises 17 residues. Germline CDR1 GEAIGNYY, CDR2 EKD. The ends lost 1 base at V and 0 bases at J; junction bases unmatched: 9. This CDR3 reads CACDTVLGEKYTDKLIF. As DNA, the CDR3 is TGTGCCTGTGACACAGTGCTGGGGGAAAAGTACACCGATAAACTCATCTTT.

This clone is labeled as medium-sized. V and J are TRDV2 and TRDJ1; no firm D call. The CDR3 covers 15 residues. Looked up from germline, CDR1 is GEAIGNYY and CDR2 is EKD. V was cut by 6 bases and J by 1 base, with 17 bases left in between. In DNA form, the CDR3 reads TGTGCCTGTAATCCGTTAGACGTGATCACCGATAAACTCATCTTT. Translating gives CACNPLDVITDKLIF.

This clone was detected a few times. Because the CDR3's place on the DNA is in doubt, the DNA is left out and the CDR3 is given as listed by TCRdb. V is TRAV29/DV5 and J is TRDJ1; the DNA was not compared with TRDD3, the D call given in the table. The length of the CDR3 is 24 amino acids, counting both ends. CDR1 and CDR2 from the germline V gene are NSMFDY and ISSIKDK. CDR3 in amino acids: CSVLLCSNWGPTLYWGSYTDKLIF.

This clone is labeled medium-sized (0.01 to 0.1%). The same CDR3 also results from other DNA sequences found in this sample. The chain has TRDV2 and TRDJ1; 7 bases map to TRDD3. V trimming: 3 bases; J trimming: 0 bases; junction bases outside the gene matches: 9. The CDR3 spans 16 residues. Germline loops: CDR1 GEAIGNYY, CDR2 EKD. The CDR3 bases are TGTGCCTGTGACGGTTTACTGGGGACCCACACCGATAAACTCATCTTT. It is translated as CACDGLLGTHTDKLIF.